This TCR beta chain comes out of a study of response to subunit inactivated influenza vaccine. This clonotype was seen more than once but under ten times. From the RT-PCR reads, TCRdb called clonotypes with MiXCR, one entry per CDR3 protein. Of around 580,000 distinct CDR3 sequences in the sample, 14% are singletons; the top ten hold around 10%. V was cut by 0 bases and J by 4 bases, with 7 bases left in between. CDR1 and CDR2 from the germline V gene are DFQATT and SNEGSKA (reference sequence). The CDR3 consists of 12 residues. The starting material was PBMCs from blood, obtained about 13 days after vaccination. This sequence joins TRBV20-1 and TRBJ2-7; D may be TRBD2 (6 bases). The sequence was obtained from a man aged 50 to 59 who received an inactivated influenza vaccine. The CDR3: CSARDREYEQYF. The CDR3 DNA sequence: TGCAGTGCTAGAGATCGGGAGTACGAGCAGTACTTC.